The 27 T cell receptor beta chains listed next were all sequenced from one sample in a study of blood T cell repertoires in COVID-19. Sequenced by immunoSEQ multiplex PCR; TCRdb stores in-frame clones only, minus some. The sample has more than 250,000 clones; around 80% are singletons. The sequencing input was peripheral blood. These TCRs come from a woman between 45 and 65 years old with acute or convalescent COVID-19.

The J gene is TRBJ1-1, the V gene TRBV7-9; 9 bases map to TRBD1. The V and J ends lost 5 bases and 4 bases, in that order; junction bases with no gene match: 8. The germline gives CDR1 SEHNR, CDR2 FQNEAQ (reference sequence). The CDR3 covers 15 residues. CDR3 DNA sequence: TGTGCCAGCAGCCCTCCGACAGGGGGGGGCACTGAAGCTTTCTTT. Residues: CASSPPTGGGTEAFF.

The chain links TRBV7-2 to TRBJ2-1; 7 nucleotides align to TRBD1. The CDR3 totals 16 residues. Trimming took 0 bases from V and 2 from J; bases not matched to a gene: 4. Germline loops: CDR1 SGHTA, CDR2 FQGNSA. CDR3 residues: CASSLATGQPYNEQFF. CDR3 in DNA: TGTGCCAGCAGCTTAGCAACGGGACAGCCCTACAATGAGCAGTTCTTC.

The chain combines TRBV9 with TRBJ2-5, with TRBD2 matching 8 bases. This CDR3 region has 17 residues. V was clipped by 0 bases and J by 4 bases; unmatched bases: 11. Germline CDR1 is SGDLS and CDR2 is YYNGEE. The CDR3 DNA follows: TGTGCCAGCAGCGTAGGTTCCAGCGGGAGCGCCCCAGAGACCCAGTACTTC. Amino acids: CASSVGSSGSAPETQYF.

The chain couples TRBV19 to TRBJ2-7, with a weak D call TRBD2 (6 bases). The CDR3 totals 15 residues. V dropped 1 base and J dropped 6 bases, with 16 bases sitting between them. Germline loops: CDR1 LNHDA, CDR2 SQIVND (reference sequence). CDR3 region: CASSIGRGSFGEQYV. In DNA, the CDR3 is TGTGCCAGTAGTATAGGGAGGGGCTCCTTCGGCGAGCAGTACGTC.

The genes are TRBV5-1 and TRBJ2-3; 8 positions agree with TRBD2. This CDR3 region has 16 residues. The germline V gene encodes CDR1 SGHRS and CDR2 YFSETQ. The junction had 8 bases not matched to a gene; V was cut back by 4 bases and J by 1 base. CDR3 coding DNA: TGCGCCAGCAGCCTCCCGGCGGGGGGCGGCACAGATACGCAGTATTTT. Its translation: CASSLPAGGGTDTQYF. The full variable domain, completed using reference TRBV5-1 and TRBJ2-3, is KAGVTQTPRYLIKTRGQQVTLSCSPISGHRSVSWYQQTPGQGLQFLFEYFSETQRNKGNFPGRFSGRQFSNSRSEMNVSTLELGDSALYLCASSLPAGGGTDTQYFGPGTRLTVL.

J is TRBJ2-1 and V is TRBV25-1; tentative D call: TRBD2 (5 bases). The CDR3 is made up of 16 amino acids. Per the germline V gene, CDR1 is MGHDK and CDR2 is SYGVNS. V was trimmed by 4 bases and J by 0 bases, leaving 13 bases between them. The CDR3 is CASSATTGSSYNEQFF. Here the CDR3 DNA reads TGTGCCAGCAGTGCTACCACGGGATCCTCCTACAATGAGCAGTTCTTC. The full variable domain, with the rest looked up from reference TRBV25-1 and TRBJ2-1, is EADIYQTPRYLVIGTGKKITLECSQTMGHDKMYWYQQDPGMELHLIHYSYGVNSTEKGDLSSESTVSRIRTEHFPLTLESARPSHTSQYLCASSATTGSSYNEQFFGPGTRLTVL.

The V gene is TRBV2, the J gene TRBJ2-1; tentatively, D is TRBD2 (6 bases). CDR1 SNHLY and CDR2 FYNNEI come from the germline V gene. Trimming stripped 5 bases from V and 0 bases from J, with 8 bases between. The CDR3 contains 14 residues. The CDR3 coding sequence is TGTGCCAGCAGTCGGGGGAGCTCCTACAATGAGCAGTTCTTC. It yields the protein CASSRGSSYNEQFF.

This chain uses TRBV10-3 with TRBJ1-5; D perhaps matches TRBD1 (5 bases). Germline-derived CDR1 and CDR2 are ENHRY and SYGVKD. The V end was cut by 3 bases, the J end by 4 bases, with 16 bases between. The CDR3 has 16 amino acids. For the CDR3, the DNA is TGTGCCATCAGTGAACAACTGGGGCTTGGGAATCAGCCCCAGCATTTT. This gives the protein CAISEQLGLGNQPQHF.

The CDR3 region has the DNA TGTGCCACCGCGGTAAACCCACTTTCCTACGAGCAGTACGTC. As protein: CATAVNPLSYEQYV. This sequence joins TRBV6-5 and TRBJ2-7; no definite D call. The CDR3 totals 14 residues. V was pared by 10 bases and J by 1 base, with 17 bases between. The V gene's germline CDR1 is MNHEY and CDR2 SVGAGI.

This rearrangement joins TRBV10-3 to TRBJ1-6; 7 nucleotides line up with TRBD1. This CDR3 spans 13 amino acids. The germline gives CDR1 ENHRY, CDR2 SYGVKD. V was clipped by 3 bases and J by 11 bases; unmatched bases: 4. CDR3 DNA: TGTGCCATCAGTGACCCACAGGGGCCACCCCTCCACTTT. Protein sequence: CAISDPQGPPLHF.

The genes are TRBV30 and TRBJ1-3; D unclear. This CDR3 spans 15 amino acids. The V end was cut by 1 base, the J end by 0 bases, with 10 bases between. Germline lookup yields CDR1 GTSNPN and CDR2 SVGIG (reference sequence). As DNA, the CDR3 is TGTGCCTGGAGTGCGACTATACTCTCTGGAAACACCATATATTTT. It yields the protein CAWSATILSGNTIYF.

The gene calls are TRBV10-1 and TRBJ2-5; a possible D gene is TRBD1 (6 bases). The germline V gene encodes CDR1 WNHNN and CDR2 SYGVQD (reference sequence). This CDR3 is 14 amino acids long. V lost 3 bases and J 0 bases, leaving 8 bases between the germline ends. The CDR3 loop reads CASSDRGNQETQYF. The CDR3 nucleotides read TGCGCCAGCAGTGACAGGGGCAACCAAGAGACCCAGTACTTC.

V is TRBV12-3 or TRBV12-4 and J is TRBJ1-2, with TRBD1 matching over 9 bases. With V trimmed by 5 bases and J by 7 bases, 5 bases remained unmatched. This CDR3 comprises 13 residues. CDR3 in DNA: TGTGCCAGCAGTCCGCGACAGGGGGGTGGCTACACCTTC. It yields the protein CASSPRQGGGYTF.

The rearrangement links TRBV5-4 to TRBJ2-7, with D tentatively TRBD2 (6 bases). In germline, CDR1 is SGHNT, CDR2 YYREEE (reference sequence). Trimming took off 4 bases at V and 2 bases at J, with 10 bases between the two ends. CDR3 length: 13 residues. The CDR3 bases are TGTGCCAGCAGCCGGGGACTTACCTACGAGCAGTACTTC. This encodes CASSRGLTYEQYF. Based on the CDR3 plus reference TRBV5-4 and TRBJ2-7, the full variable domain is ETGVTQSPTHLIKTRGQQVTLRCSSQSGHNTVSWYQQALGQGPQFIFQYYREEENGRGNFPPRFSGLQFPNYSSELNVNALELDDSALYLCASSRGLTYEQYFGPGTRLTVT.

CDR3 sequence reads: CASSLRGAGNQPQHF. CDR3 DNA sequence: TGTGCCAGCAGCCTACGGGGGGCAGGCAATCAGCCCCAGCATTTT. The chain employs TRBV5-5 and TRBJ1-5, with a possible D match to TRBD1 (6 bases). The germline gives CDR1 SGHKS, CDR2 YYEKEE (reference sequence). This CDR3 contains 15 residues. V dropped 4 bases and J dropped 2 bases, with 13 bases sitting between them. Full variable domain (missing parts from reference TRBV5-5 and TRBJ1-5): DAGVTQSPTHLIKTRGQQVTLRCSPISGHKSVSWYQQVLGQGPQFIFQYYEKEERGRGNFPDRFSARQFPNYSSELNVNALLLGDSALYLCASSLRGAGNQPQHFGDGTRLSIL.

CDR3 coding DNA: TGTGCCAGCAGTTCCATACAGGGGGCAGCTGAAGCTTTCTTT. It is translated as CASSSIQGAAEAFF. The chain combines TRBV27 with TRBJ1-1, with TRBD1 identical over 9 bases. Per germline, CDR1 MNHEY and CDR2 SMNVEV (reference sequence). Trimming cost V 4 bases and J 6 bases; bases outside gene matches: 6. CDR3 length: 14 amino acids.

The chain employs TRBV5-1 and TRBJ1-1; 8 nucleotides line up with TRBD1. CDR3 length: 18 residues. With V trimmed by 5 bases and J by 0 bases, 15 bases remained unmatched. The germline gives CDR1 SGHRS, CDR2 YFSETQ. For the CDR3, the DNA is TGCGCCAGCAGGCGTGATTCCGGGACAGGCATCCTGAACACTGAAGCTTTCTTT. The encoded protein is CASRRDSGTGILNTEAFF.

This clone is classed as medium-sized. V gene TRBV12-3 or TRBV12-4 combines with J gene TRBJ1-3; D not resolved. Trimming removed 6 bases at V and 3 bases at J, with 6 bases between. The length of the CDR3 is 12 residues. The CDR3 protein is CASSLFGNTIYF. CDR3 nucleotide sequence: TGTGCCAGCAGCCTCTTTGGAAACACCATATATTTT.

This chain uses TRBV10-3 with TRBJ1-1; 7 bases match TRBD1. The germline gives CDR1 ENHRY, CDR2 SYGVKD. The V gene end was trimmed by 7 bases and the J gene end by 0 bases; junction bases not matched to a gene: 5. This CDR3 region has 14 residues. CDR3 loop: CAITKGQLNTEAFF. Written as DNA, the CDR3 is TGTGCCATCACGAAGGGACAGTTGAACACTGAAGCTTTCTTT.

The chain combines TRBV7-2 with TRBJ2-6, with no clear D. Looked up from germline, CDR1 is SGHTA and CDR2 is FQGNSA. The CDR3 has 15 residues. V was shortened by 5 bases and J by 0 bases, with 8 bases between the two germline ends. The CDR3 DNA is TGTGCCAGCAGCCCGGGTGGCTCTGGGGCCAACGTCCTGACTTTC. Its translation: CASSPGGSGANVLTF.

The chain links TRBV9 to TRBJ1-2; D may be TRBD1 (5 bases). With 4 bases removed from V and 6 bases from J, the gap between germline ends came to 10 bases. The CDR3 runs 12 residues. Germline V gene sequence: CDR1 SGDLS, CDR2 YYNGEE. CDR3: CASSRGADGYTF. CDR3 in DNA: TGTGCCAGCAGCAGGGGCGCAGATGGCTACACCTTC.

The chain couples TRBV7-9 to TRBJ1-5; D is unclear. The CDR3 consists of 12 residues. Trimming cost V 3 bases and J 7 bases, with 7 bases left between them. Germline V gene sequence: CDR1 SEHNR, CDR2 FQNEAQ (reference sequence). The CDR3: CASSLSEQPQHF. The DNA for the CDR3 is TGTGCCAGCAGCTTGAGTGAACAGCCCCAGCATTTT. Complete variable domain (other parts from reference TRBV7-9 and TRBJ1-5): DTGVSQNPRHKITKRGQNVTFRCDPISEHNRLYWYRQTLGQGPEFLTYFQNEAQLEKSRLLSDRFSAERPKGSFSTLEIQRTEQGDSAMYLCASSLSEQPQHFGDGTRLSIL.

This sequence joins TRBV9 and TRBJ2-3; D ambiguous. The CDR3 runs to 13 residues. Trimming stripped 3 bases from V and 1 base from J, with 6 bases between. Germline V gives CDR1 SGDLS, CDR2 YYNGEE. As DNA, the CDR3 is TGTGCCAGCAGCGCTGTCCGCACAGATACGCAGTATTTT. It specifies CASSAVRTDTQYF.

This chain links TRBV25-1 with TRBJ1-3, with a possible D match to TRBD1 (5 bases). V was trimmed by 8 bases and J by 1 base, leaving 9 bases between them. Germline V gene lookup returns CDR1 MGHDK and CDR2 SYGVNS. The CDR3 runs 13 residues. The CDR3 coding sequence is TGTGCCAGCTTACCAGGGTCTGGAAACACCATATATTTT. Translation: CASLPGSGNTIYF.

This sequence joins TRBV5-1 and TRBJ2-2; no firm D call. Trimming pared 4 bases from V and 8 bases from J, leaving 9 bases between. This CDR3 comprises 12 residues. Germline CDR1 and CDR2: SGHRS and YFSETQ. As DNA, the CDR3 is TGCGCCAGCAGCCCCCGGTGGGGGGAGCTGTTTTTT. It translates to CASSPRWGELFF.

The CDR3 nucleotides are TGTGCCAGCAGCCCGGGACTAGCGGGAGAGCAGTACTTC. Its translation is CASSPGLAGEQYF. The chain couples TRBV11-1 to TRBJ2-7; TRBD2 matches at 13 bases. V was pared by 5 bases and J by 7 bases, with 2 bases of the junction left unmatched. The germline gives CDR1 SGHAT, CDR2 FQDESV (reference sequence). The CDR3 runs 13 residues.

The rearrangement uses TRBV21-1 and TRBJ2-2; whether TRBD1, the table's D call, matches the DNA was not checked. TRBV21-1 is tagged as a pseudogene. The CDR3 has 14 residues. CDR3 coding DNA: TGTGCCAGCAGCAAACTGAACAGGACCGGGGAGCTGTTTTTT. This gives the protein CASSKLNRTGELFF.